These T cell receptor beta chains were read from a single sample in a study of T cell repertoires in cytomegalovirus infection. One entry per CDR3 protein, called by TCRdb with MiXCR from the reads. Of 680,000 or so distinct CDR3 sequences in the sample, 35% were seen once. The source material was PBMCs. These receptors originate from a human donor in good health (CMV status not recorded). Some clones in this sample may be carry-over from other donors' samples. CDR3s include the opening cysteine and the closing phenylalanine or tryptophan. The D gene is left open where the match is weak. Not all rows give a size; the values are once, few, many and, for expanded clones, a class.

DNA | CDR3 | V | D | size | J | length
TGTGCCAGCAGCTTAGGGCCCTTTTTAGAGTCCTACAATGAGCAGTTCTTC | CASSLGPFLESYNEQFF | TRBV7-2 | . | few | TRBJ2-1 | 17
TGTGCCAGCAGCTTAGGAACCGGGACAGTTTTTAACTATGGCTACACCTTC | CASSLGTGTVFNYGYTF | TRBV5-6 | TRBD1 | few | TRBJ1-2 | 17
TGTGCCAGCAGCTTTAGAATCCTAGGACTAGCGGGAGTCGATGAGCAGTTCTTC | CASSFRILGLAGVDEQFF | TRBV7-8 | TRBD2 | . | TRBJ2-1 | 18
TGTGCCAGCAGCTCCCATGGGACAGGCACCTACGAGCAGTACTTC | CASSSHGTGTYEQYF | TRBV7-2 | TRBD1 | many | TRBJ2-7 | 15
TGTGCCAGCAGAACTCATCAGGGGGCAAAGACCCAGTACTTC | CASRTHQGAKTQYF | TRBV27 | TRBD1 | . | TRBJ2-5 | 14
TGTGCCAGCAGCGCTACTGGAAACACCATATATTTT | CASSATGNTIYF | TRBV7-9 | . | . | TRBJ1-3 | 12
TGTGCCAGCATCTCACCCGGGGCCAACGTCCTGACTTTC | CASISPGANVLTF | TRBV28 | . | . | TRBJ2-6 | 13
TGTGCCAGCAGCCAGAATCAGCCCCAGCATTTT | CASSQNQPQHF | TRBV7-2 | . | many | TRBJ1-5 | 11
TGTGCCAGCAGCTTAGTTGCAGGGCCCTTATTTGAAGCTTTCTTT | CASSLVAGPLFEAFF | TRBV7-2 | . | many | TRBJ1-1 | 15
TGTGCCAGCAGTGACGTGGGGAGACGAGAGACCCAGTACTTC | CASSDVGRRETQYF | TRBV2 | . | . | TRBJ2-5 | 14
TGTGCCAGCAGTACTCCACTAGCGGGAGTGTACAATGAGCAGTTCTTC | CASSTPLAGVYNEQFF | TRBV2 | TRBD2 | . | TRBJ2-1 | 16
TGTGCCAGCAGCTTAGCGGGGGGGCTCATGGCTGAAGCTTTCTTT | CASSLAGGLMAEAFF | TRBV7-2 | . | few | TRBJ1-1 | 15
TGTGCCAGCACTACTGGACAGGGTCGTCCCGAGCAGTACTTC | CASTTGQGRPEQYF | TRBV28 | TRBD1 | . | TRBJ2-7 | 14
TGCAGCGGAGGGGACAAAGAGCAGTACTTC | CSGGDKEQYF | TRBV29-1 | . | . | TRBJ2-7 | 10
TGTGCCAGCAGTCGCGTCGACAGGGTTGGCTCACCCCTCCACTTT | CASSRVDRVGSPLHF | TRBV27 | TRBD1 | few | TRBJ1-6 | 15
TGCAGTGCTAGACCCACACAGGGACGAGCTGAAGCTTTGTTT | CSARPTQGRAEALF | TRBV20-1 | . | . | TRBJ1-1 | 14
TGCGCCAGCAGCGCAGACAGGCCCTACGAGCAGTACTTC | CASSADRPYEQYF | TRBV5-1 | . | few | TRBJ2-7 | 13
TGCAGTGCATACTATGTGGGGGATTCACCCCTCCACTTT | CSAYYVGDSPLHF | TRBV20-1 | . | few | TRBJ1-6 | 13
TGTGCCAGCAGCTTAGTCGGGGGGGGAGAGGCAGATACGCAGTATTTT | CASSLVGGGEADTQYF | TRBV7-6 | TRBD2 | few | TRBJ2-3 | 16
TGTGCCACCAGCACAAGGACAGGGGGGTACCAAGAGACCCAGTACTTC | CATSTRTGGYQETQYF | TRBV15 | TRBD1 | few | TRBJ2-5 | 16
TGTGCCAGCAGCCCCGTCCAGGGACCGCGAGATGAGCAGTTCTTC | CASSPVQGPRDEQFF | TRBV7-4 | . | . | TRBJ2-1 | 15
TGCAGTGCTAGAGATCAAAGGGCGGGTTTAGACGGAAAACTGTTTTTT | CSARDQRAGLDGKLFF | TRBV20-1 | . | many | TRBJ1-4 | 16
TGTGCCTGGAGTGTACGGATTTACAATGAGCAGTTCTTC | CAWSVRIYNEQFF | TRBV30 | . | . | TRBJ2-1 | 13
TGTGCCAGCAGTGTTAGCGGGGGGACTGGTTTCTTC | CASSVSGGTGFF | TRBV28 | TRBD2 | few | TRBJ2-1 | 12
TGCGCCACCGGCCGGACAGGGGCCCACGAGCAGTACTTC | CATGRTGAHEQYF | TRBV4-1 | TRBD1 | . | TRBJ2-7 | 13
TGTGCCAGCAGTGGGATCGAGAAAATGCTGCACTTC | CASSGIEKMLHF | TRBV2 | . | . | TRBJ2-7 | 12
TGTGCCAGCAGCCCCCCGGGACAGGGGGACGAGCAGTACTTC | CASSPPGQGDEQYF | TRBV7-6 | TRBD1 | . | TRBJ2-7 | 14
TGTGCCAGCAGCCATAAGGCGGAGGCCAGCTCCGGGGAGCTGTTTTTT | CASSHKAEASSGELFF | TRBV7-9 | . | few | TRBJ2-2 | 16
TGTGCCAGCAGCTGGGGGACAGGGGGCATGGGTGGGGCCAACGTCCTGACTTTC | CASSWGTGGMGGANVLTF | TRBV7-2 | TRBD1 | . | TRBJ2-6 | 18
TGTGCCAGCAGTTTACACGGAGGACAAGAGACCCAGTACTTC | CASSLHGGQETQYF | TRBV12-3/TRBV12-4 | . | . | TRBJ2-5 | 14
TGTGCCAGCAGCTTAGTCGGTAGAGGGGGCATGCCCACTGAAGCTTTCTTT | CASSLVGRGGMPTEAFF | TRBV7-2 | TRBD1 | few | TRBJ1-1 | 17
TGTGCTAGCCCACAACAGGCGGAGGTAGAGACCCAGTACTTC | CASPQQAEVETQYF | TRBV12-5 | . | . | TRBJ2-5 | 14
TGTGCCACCAGTGACCATACTAGCGGGGGGGGCGATGAGCAGTTCTTC | CATSDHTSGGGDEQFF | TRBV24-1 | TRBD2 | . | TRBJ2-1 | 16
TGTGCCAGCAGTTTAGGACCCTCAACCAACACTGAAGCTTTCTTT | CASSLGPSTNTEAFF | TRBV12-3/TRBV12-4 | . | . | TRBJ1-1 | 15
TGTGCCAGCAGCTTCGCCGCGGGGTGGCTGGAGACCCAGTACTTC | CASSFAAGWLETQYF | TRBV7-2 | . | . | TRBJ2-5 | 15
TGTGCTAGCAGCGGCGGGAGGGCAACAGATACGCAGTATTTT | CASSGGRATDTQYF | TRBV7-6 | TRBD2 | . | TRBJ2-3 | 14
TGCGCCAGCAGCCTGCCGGGACAGGGGGCGTTCGAGCAGTACTTC | CASSLPGQGAFEQYF | TRBV5-1 | TRBD1 | . | TRBJ2-7 | 15
TGTGCCAGCAGATGGAGCTCCTACGAGCAGTACTTC | CASRWSSYEQYF | TRBV7-6 | . | few | TRBJ2-7 | 12
TGTGCCACCAGTGATTTTGATGGCAGCCGCAATGAGCAGTTCTTC | CATSDFDGSRNEQFF | TRBV24-1 | . | many | TRBJ2-1 | 15
TGTGCCAGCAGTTTGCAGGGCCGGAATAACGAGCAGTACTTC | CASSLQGRNNEQYF | TRBV27 | . | few | TRBJ2-7 | 14
TGTGCCTGGGGACAGGGAGGTAGCTCACCCCTCCACTTT | CAWGQGGSSPLHF | TRBV30 | TRBD1 | . | TRBJ1-6 | 13
TGTGCCAGCAGCCCGCCCACAGGGGCCCACACAGATACGCAGTATTTT | CASSPPTGAHTDTQYF | TRBV7-9 | TRBD1 | few | TRBJ2-3 | 16
TGCGCCAGCAGTTATACGACCCTCAGGGCTACAGATACGCAGTATTTT | CASSYTTLRATDTQYF | TRBV10-2 | . | . | TRBJ2-3 | 16
TGTGCCACCCAAAACAGGGGGAACACTGAAGCTTTCTTT | CATQNRGNTEAFF | TRBV19 | TRBD1 | few | TRBJ1-1 | 13
TGCGCCAGCAGCCATGGGGACCAAAAACAGCCCCAGCATTTT | CASSHGDQKQPQHF | TRBV4-1 | . | few | TRBJ1-5 | 14
TGTGCCAGCAGCCCACCTCCTGGGTGGCGGGGGGTTCTGAGCTCCTACAATGAGCAGTTCTTC | CASSPPPGWRGVLSSYNEQFF | TRBV3-1 | TRBD2 | . | TRBJ2-1 | 21
TGTGCCAGCAGCTTAGAGGGGGGGGCTAAGAATGAGCAGTTCTTC | CASSLEGGAKNEQFF | TRBV11-3 | . | few | TRBJ2-1 | 15
TGTGCCAGCAGTTTTGGGACCACTAGCGGGGGGACCTACGAGCAGTACTTC | CASSFGTTSGGTYEQYF | TRBV28 | TRBD2 | few | TRBJ2-7 | 17
TGTGCCAGCAGCTTAACTAGCGGGGGGGCCCCTTACAATGAGCAGTTCTTC | CASSLTSGGAPYNEQFF | TRBV7-3 | TRBD2 | . | TRBJ2-1 | 17
TGTGCCAGCAGTGTCGAAGACGCGGGACTTGTTGAAGCTTTCTTT | CASSVEDAGLVEAFF | TRBV6-1 | . | . | TRBJ1-1 | 15
TGTGCCAGCAGTTATTTCCTAGAATCGCGAGCTTTCTTT | CASSYFLESRAFF | TRBV6-8 | . | once | TRBJ1-1 | 13
TGTGCCAGCAGTGAAGCGCCCGACCCCGTCCGGACCCAGTACTTC | CASSEAPDPVRTQYF | TRBV6-1 | . | few | TRBJ2-5 | 15
TGTGCCACCTACCTGACAGGGGGGCCTTACGAGCAGTACTTC | CATYLTGGPYEQYF | TRBV28 | TRBD1 | few | TRBJ2-7 | 14
TGCGCCAGCACGTTTTCTCCGGGGGCCGGGGTAGGCACTGAAGCTTTCTTT | CASTFSPGAGVGTEAFF | TRBV10-2 | . | . | TRBJ1-1 | 17